Listed here are 24 T cell receptor beta chains from one sample, sequenced in a study of T cell responses to AZD1222 COVID-19 vaccine. Assay: immunoSEQ multiplex PCR; the TCRdb copy retains only in-frame clones and omits some. The sample includes 75,000 to 100,000 clones, 88% seen only once; the top ten take 2.8%. Sequenced here: peripheral blood, sampled on day 0 of AZD1222 vaccination. These receptors all stem from an adult in good health.

The rearrangement links TRBV5-4 to TRBJ1-2; tentative D call: TRBD1 (6 bases). The CDR3 contains 16 residues. Trimming removed 6 bases from V and 3 bases from J, with 21 bases in between. Germline CDR1 and CDR2: SGHNT and YYREEE (reference sequence). The CDR3 reads CASIEGGGQSYYGYTF. The DNA of the CDR3 is TGTGCCAGCATCGAAGGGGGGGGGCAGTCCTACTATGGCTACACCTTC.

In the case of this clone: Other DNA variants within this sample encode the same CDR3. This sequence joins TRBV6-5 and TRBJ1-2; TRBD1 matches 7 bases. The germline CDR1 and CDR2 sequences are MNHEY and SVGAGI. The CDR3 spans 11 residues. Trimming at V came to 5 bases and at J to 8 bases, leaving 2 bases not matched to a gene. CDR3 sequence reads: CASSTGVGYTF. The DNA of the CDR3 is TGTGCCAGCAGTACAGGGGTCGGCTACACCTTC.

The J gene is TRBJ1-5, the V gene TRBV3-1 (or the pseudogene TRBV3-2); 12 bases are a match to TRBD1. This CDR3 comprises 17 residues. CDR1 and CDR2 from the germline V gene are LGHDT and YNNKEL (reference sequence). Trimming cost V 0 bases and J 6 bases; bases outside gene matches: 6. The DNA of the CDR3 is TGTGCCAGCAGCCAAGACATGGGACAGGGGGCAGCTCAGCCCCAGCATTTT. It encodes CASSQDMGQGAAQPQHF.

The rearrangement joins TRBV18 to TRBJ1-6; 8 nucleotides line up with TRBD1. The V gene end was trimmed by 5 bases and the J gene end by 6 bases; junction bases not matched to a gene: 3. The CDR3 contains 14 residues. CDR1 and CDR2 (germline): KGHSH, LQKENI. The CDR3: CASSRTGFNSPLHF. For the CDR3, the DNA is TGTGCCAGCTCAAGGACAGGGTTTAATTCACCCCTCCACTTT.

This clone was detected only a few times. The CDR3 protein is CASSQHSDSPLHF. The CDR3 DNA is TGTGCCAGCAGCCAACATTCAGATTCACCCCTCCACTTT. The rearrangement links TRBV14 to TRBJ1-6; D gene uncertain. CDR1 SGHDN and CDR2 FVKESK come from the germline V gene. The CDR3 is made up of 13 amino acids. V was cut by 2 bases and J by 8 bases, with 7 bases left in between.

This chain uses TRBV30 with TRBJ2-5, with D possibly TRBD1 on 6 matching bases. The germline V gene encodes CDR1 GTSNPN and CDR2 SVGIG (reference sequence). The CDR3 length is 13 residues. V was clipped by 3 bases and J by 2 bases, with 10 bases between them. DNA of the CDR3: TGTGCCTGGAGCGGGACACCTCAAGAGACCCAGTACTTC. Translating it yields CAWSGTPQETQYF.

V is TRBV10-3 and J is TRBJ1-5; 7 bases align to TRBD1. CDR1 is ENHRY and CDR2 is SYGVKD in the germline V gene. V lost 2 bases, J lost 6 bases, and 4 bases stayed unmatched. The CDR3 runs to 14 residues. CDR3 in amino acids: CAISEDRVVQPQHF. CDR3 DNA sequence: TGTGCCATCAGTGAGGACAGGGTCGTTCAGCCCCAGCATTTT.

This clone was recorded a few times. The V gene is TRBV7-8, the J gene TRBJ2-2; TRBD1 might be the D (5 bases). Germline CDR1 reads SGHVS; CDR2 reads FQNEAQ. The CDR3 totals 16 residues. With 0 bases removed from V and 1 base from J, the gap between germline ends came to 9 bases. CDR3 amino acids: CASSLAGQGNTGELFF. CDR3 nucleotides: TGTGCCAGCAGCTTAGCTGGCCAGGGGAACACCGGGGAGCTGTTTTTT.

The chain links TRBV7-2 to TRBJ2-3; 9 bases are a match to TRBD2. Germline-derived CDR1 and CDR2 are SGHTA and FQGNSA. The V gene end was trimmed by 7 bases and the J gene end by 3 bases; junction bases not matched to a gene: 8. The CDR3 has 15 amino acids. CDR3 loop: CASNRNGLATDTQYF. For the CDR3, the DNA is TGTGCCAGCAACAGAAACGGACTAGCGACAGATACGCAGTATTTT.

Worth noting for this clone: In this CDR3 the conserved last residue, phenylalanine or tryptophan, is missing, so a read error is likely. It is unclear where the CDR3 begins or ends on the DNA, so no DNA is shown, and the CDR3 is as TCRdb lists it. The genes are TRBV21-1 and TRBJ2-3; TRBD2 was called by the table and not checked on the DNA. TRBV21-1 is a documented pseudogene. Termini included, the CDR3 measures 13 amino acids. The CDR3 loop is CASSAQRTGRGKR.

J is TRBJ1-1 and V is TRBV19; D unclear. The CDR3 sequence is 13 residues long. Germline CDR1 is LNHDA and CDR2 is SQIVND (reference sequence). Trimming shortened V by 3 bases and J by 1 base, and 6 bases separated the two germline ends. This CDR3 reads CASSMGQNTEAFF. The CDR3 DNA follows: TGTGCCAGTAGTATGGGCCAGAACACTGAAGCTTTCTTT.

The J gene is TRBJ1-4, the V gene TRBV30; TRBD1 might be the D (6 bases). Germline lookup yields CDR1 GTSNPN and CDR2 SVGIG (reference sequence). The V gene lost 1 base and the J gene lost 6 bases, with 15 bases spanning the gap. The CDR3 has 15 residues. CDR3 DNA sequence: TGTGCCTGGAGTGGTCCGGGGGGCGAGGATGAAAAACTGTTTTTT. Translation: CAWSGPGGEDEKLFF.

This clone was detected only once. The rearrangement uses TRBV2 and TRBJ2-7, with 9 nucleotides matching TRBD2. Germline V gives CDR1 SNHLY, CDR2 FYNNEI. This CDR3 contains 14 residues. With 6 bases clipped from V and 1 base from J, the junction kept 4 bases outside the gene matches. Written as DNA, the CDR3 is TGTGCCAGCAGGGGACTAGCTACTTCCTACGAGCAGTACTTC. This sequence encodes CASRGLATSYEQYF.

The CDR3 reads CASSYTLGQGGEQYF. The CDR3 nucleotides read TGTGCCAGCAGTTATACCCTCGGACAGGGGGGCGAGCAGTACTTC. The V call is TRBV6-2 or TRBV6-3, the J call TRBJ2-7; TRBD1 matches at 10 bases. V lost 3 bases to trimming and J lost 6 bases; unmatched junction nucleotides: 8. In germline, CDR1 is MNHEY, CDR2 SVGEGT. The CDR3 length is 15 residues.

The chain joins TRBV30 to TRBJ2-6, with 9 bases matching TRBD1. This CDR3 contains 17 residues. Germline lookup yields CDR1 GTSNPN and CDR2 SVGIG (reference sequence). The ends lost 5 bases at V and 0 bases at J; junction bases unmatched: 8. CDR3 residues: CAWQRDRVPSGANVLTF. In DNA, the CDR3 is TGTGCCTGGCAAAGGGACAGGGTCCCCTCTGGGGCCAACGTCCTGACTTTC. The full variable domain, completed using reference TRBV30 and TRBJ2-6, is SQTIHQWPATLVQPVGSPLSLECTVEGTSNPNLYWYRQAAGRGLQLLFYSVGIGQISSEVPQNLSASRPQDRQFILSSKKLLLSDSGFYLCAWQRDRVPSGANVLTFGAGSRLTVL.

This clone was seen just once. The chain carries TRBV5-4 and TRBJ2-5; tentative D call: TRBD2 (5 bases). V was shortened by 0 bases and J by 5 bases, with 14 bases between the two germline ends. The CDR3 consists of 15 residues. Germline loops: CDR1 SGHNT, CDR2 YYREEE (reference sequence). CDR3 nucleotides: TGTGCCAGCAGCTTGGAACCGAGGAGCGGCGAGACCCAGTACTTC. Amino acid sequence: CASSLEPRSGETQYF.

The V and J genes are TRBV3-1 (or the pseudogene TRBV3-2) and TRBJ1-2; TRBD1 might be the D (5 bases). V lost 4 bases, J lost 7 bases, and 16 bases lay in between. The germline gives CDR1 LGHDT, CDR2 YNNKEL (reference sequence). The CDR3 is made up of 14 amino acids. The CDR3 is CASSLRGRHSGYTF. The CDR3 nucleotides are TGTGCCAGCAGCCTTCGGGGACGACATTCTGGCTACACCTTC.

The V call is TRBV19, the J call TRBJ2-6; the D gene is possibly TRBD2 (5 bases). The length of the CDR3 is 15 residues. Germline assignment: CDR1 LNHDA and CDR2 SQIVND (reference sequence). Between the trimmed V and J ends, which lost 11 bases and 0 bases, there was a span of 14 bases. CDR3 DNA sequence: TGTGCCGGCGCGTCGGGAACCTCTGGGGCCAACGTCCTGACTTTC. Its protein is CAGASGTSGANVLTF. Full variable domain (rest looked up from reference TRBV19 and TRBJ2-6): DGGITQSPKYLFRKEGQNVTLSCEQNLNHDAMYWYRQDPGQGLRLIYYSQIVNDFQKGDIAEGYSVSREKKESFPLTVTSAQKNPTAFYLCAGASGTSGANVLTFGAGSRLTVL.

The rearrangement joins TRBV9 to TRBJ2-7; possible D gene TRBD2, 6 bases. This CDR3 comprises 13 residues. Trimming left V 4 bases short and J 6 bases short, with 14 bases between. Germline V gene sequence: CDR1 SGDLS, CDR2 YYNGEE. CDR3 in amino acids: CASSTSEGVEQYF. CDR3 DNA: TGTGCCAGCAGCACCTCGGAGGGAGTCGAGCAGTACTTC.

The J gene is TRBJ1-1, the V gene TRBV30, with D tentatively TRBD1 (5 bases). This CDR3 region has 15 residues. V shed 0 bases and J shed 4 bases, with 15 bases lying between them. From germline, CDR1 is GTSNPN and CDR2 SVGIG (reference sequence). The CDR3 loop reads CAWSVRWGGGTEAFF. The CDR3 DNA follows: TGTGCCTGGAGTGTACGATGGGGGGGAGGCACTGAAGCTTTCTTT.

The V and J genes are TRBV7-3 and TRBJ2-3; 11 bases align to TRBD2. The germline CDR1 and CDR2 sequences are SGHTA and FQGTGA. V gave up 4 bases and J gave up 4 bases; unmatched junction bases: 7. The CDR3 has 16 amino acids. The CDR3 bases are TGTGCCAGCAGCTCCACCCTAGCGGGAGGTGCAGATACGCAGTATTTT. It specifies CASSSTLAGGADTQYF.

The genes are TRBV9 and TRBJ2-7, with 9 bases aligning to TRBD2. There are 16 residues in the CDR3. Germline V CDR1 and CDR2: SGDLS, YYNGEE. The junction had 8 bases not matched to a gene; V was cut back by 4 bases and J by 0 bases. The CDR3 sequence: CASSPKREALSYEQYF. As DNA, the CDR3 is TGTGCCAGCAGCCCAAAGCGGGAGGCCCTCTCCTACGAGCAGTACTTC.

V and J are TRBV2 and TRBJ1-1, with unresolved D. Trimming cost V 4 bases and J 0 bases, with 9 bases left between them. This CDR3 region has 14 residues. Germline CDR1 is SNHLY and CDR2 is FYNNEI. The CDR3 is CASSAGPMNTEAFF. Here the CDR3 DNA reads TGTGCCAGCAGTGCCGGACCGATGAACACTGAAGCTTTCTTT. The variable domain in full, completed from reference TRBV2 and TRBJ1-1, reads EPEVTQTPSHQVTQMGQEVILRCVPISNHLYFYWYRQILGQKVEFLVSFYNNEISEKSEIFDDQFSVERPDGSNFTLKIRSTKLEDSAMYFCASSAGPMNTEAFFGQGTRLTVV.

This chain joins TRBV6-6 and TRBJ1-1; D is undetermined. The V gene lost 4 bases and the J gene lost 1 base, with 10 bases spanning the gap. Germline assignment: CDR1 MNHNY and CDR2 SVGAGI (reference sequence). The CDR3 totals 14 residues. The CDR3 DNA reads as TGTGCCAGCAGTTCGGGATTATCGAACACTGAAGCTTTCTTT. Protein: CASSSGLSNTEAFF.